The clone carrying this T cell receptor (beta chain) was counted at least ten times. As it was prepared, the TCRbeta library received unique molecular identifiers. TCRdb re-derived calls from the PCR reads in MiXCR, one entry per CDR3 protein. The sample contains roughly 180,000 distinct CDR3 sequences, roughly 15% of which appear only once. This record comes from a study of T-cell reconstitution after alpha-beta-depleted transplantation in children. This CDR3 is 13 amino acids long. J was trimmed by 7 bases and V by 5 bases; bases with no gene match: 3. Germline-derived CDR1 and CDR2 are SGHAT and FQNNGV.

The chain employs TRBV11-2 and TRBJ1-5, with 9 bases aligning to TRBD1. This TCR came from a human donor who donated a stem cell graft to a child with acute lymphoblastic leukemia. This material consisted of PBMCs from the stem cell graft donor, taken from the stem cell graft. The CDR3 reads CASSPGQGQPQHF. CDR3 in DNA: TGTGCCAGCAGCCCGGGACAGGGCCAGCCCCAGCATTTT.